Following are 7 T cell receptor beta chains from one sample sequenced in a study of blood T cell repertoires in COVID-19. The assay was immunoSEQ multiplex PCR, and TCRdb's table has in-frame clones only and misses some. The sample includes about 74,000 clones, around 82% seen only once; the top ten take more than 8%. Specimen: peripheral blood. The receptor source for this set is a man between 45 and 60 years old with active COVID-19.

The V and J genes are TRBV4-2 and TRBJ1-1; D is possibly TRBD1 (5 bases). Germline V gene lookup returns CDR1 LGHNA and CDR2 YNFKEQ. V was trimmed by 0 bases and J by 2 bases, leaving 19 bases between them. The CDR3 loop spans 18 amino acids. The CDR3 DNA reads TGTGCCAGCAGCCAAGATGGTACCCCCACAGGAATAAACACTGAAGCTTTCTTT. Translating gives CASSQDGTPTGINTEAFF.

The rearrangement uses TRBV5-1 and TRBJ1-1; TRBD1 matches at 9 bases. The ends lost 3 bases at V and 1 base at J; junction bases unmatched: 10. Germline assignment: CDR1 SGHRS and CDR2 YFSETQ. This CDR3 has 17 amino acids. The CDR3 loop is CASSSPSGQGTNTEAFF. The CDR3, as DNA: TGCGCCAGCAGCTCTCCCTCGGGACAGGGAACGAACACTGAAGCTTTCTTT.

This chain joins TRBV4-1 and TRBJ2-7; 9 nucleotides match TRBD2. The V segment lost 5 bases and the J segment 2 bases; nucleotides outside the gene matches: 7. The CDR3 runs to 15 residues. Germline V gene sequence: CDR1 MGHRA, CDR2 YSYEKL. The CDR3 region has the DNA TGCGCCAGCAGCGAGCGGGGGGCCGGGACCTACGAGCAGTACTTC. Translating gives CASSERGAGTYEQYF.

The chain links TRBV6-4 to TRBJ1-6, with TRBD1 matching 7 bases. The CDR3 covers 18 residues. V lost 6 bases, J lost 6 bases, and 17 bases stayed unmatched. CDR1 MRHNA and CDR2 SNTAGT come from the germline V gene. DNA for the CDR3: TGTGCCAGCAGCCTATCTGGACAGGCGTTTGCATCTAATTCACCCCTCCACTTT. This translates into CASSLSGQAFASNSPLHF.

This clone was observed a handful of times. V is TRBV6-2 or TRBV6-3 and J is TRBJ2-3; D is possibly TRBD2 (5 bases). Trimming left V 6 bases short and J 0 bases short, with 13 bases between. CDR1 and CDR2 from the germline V gene are MNHEY and SVGEGT. CDR3 length equals 15 residues. The CDR3 region has the DNA TGTGCCAGCAGCGACGGAGGTCAAAGCACAGATACGCAGTATTTT. This encodes CASSDGGQSTDTQYF.

The chain is built from TRBV6-5 and TRBJ2-5, with TRBD1 matching 10 bases. J lost 5 bases, V lost 10 bases, and 7 bases had no gene match. This CDR3 is built from 13 residues. CDR1 and CDR2 from the germline V gene are MNHEY and SVGAGI. The CDR3 coding sequence is TGTGCCACCGGGACAGGGGCAGGGGAGACCCAGTACTTC. As protein: CATGTGAGETQYF.

The chain uses TRBV10-3 and TRBJ2-5, with D perhaps TRBD2 (6 bases). The length of the CDR3 is 14 residues. Germline values: CDR1 ENHRY, CDR2 SYGVKD. Trimming pared 9 bases from V and 5 bases from J, leaving 19 bases between. The CDR3 sequence: CAIRGSASGETQYF. The CDR3 coding sequence is TGTGCCATTCGGGGGTCAGCGTCTGGCGAGACCCAGTACTTC.